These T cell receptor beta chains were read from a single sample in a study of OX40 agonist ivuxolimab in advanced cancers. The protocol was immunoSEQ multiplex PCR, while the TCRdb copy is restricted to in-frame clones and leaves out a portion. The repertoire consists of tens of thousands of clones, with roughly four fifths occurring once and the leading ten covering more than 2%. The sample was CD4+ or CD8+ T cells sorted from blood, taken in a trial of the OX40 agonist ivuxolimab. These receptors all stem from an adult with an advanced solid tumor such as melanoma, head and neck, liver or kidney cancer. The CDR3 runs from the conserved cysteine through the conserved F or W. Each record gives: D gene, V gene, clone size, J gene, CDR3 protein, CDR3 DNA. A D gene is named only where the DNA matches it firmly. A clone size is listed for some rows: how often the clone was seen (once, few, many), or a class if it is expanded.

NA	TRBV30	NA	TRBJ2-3	CAWKQAVTDTQYF	TGTGCCTGGAAGCAAGCGGTCACAGATACGCAGTATTTT
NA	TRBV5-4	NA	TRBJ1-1	CASSRVAGPNTEAFF	TGTGCCAGCAGCCGAGTCGCTGGGCCGAACACTGAAGCTTTCTTT
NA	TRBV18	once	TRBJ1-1	CASSPTADTEAFF	TGTGCCAGCTCCCCGACAGCGGACACTGAAGCTTTCTTT
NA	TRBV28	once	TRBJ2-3	CASSQTGFSTDTQYF	TGTGCCAGCAGTCAAACAGGGTTTAGCACAGATACGCAGTATTTT
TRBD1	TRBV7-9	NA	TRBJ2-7	CASSDTDRVEQYF	TGTGCCAGCAGCGACACTGACAGGGTTGAGCAGTACTTC
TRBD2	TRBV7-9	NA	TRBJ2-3	CASRREAF	TGTGCCAGCAGACGGGAGGCCTTT
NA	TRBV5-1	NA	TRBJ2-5	CASSLVSAVQETQYF	TGCGCCAGCAGCTTGGTTTCGGCAGTCCAAGAGACCCAGTACTTC
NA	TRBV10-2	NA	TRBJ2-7	CASTQGSYEQYF	TGCGCCAGCACCCAGGGGTCCTACGAGCAGTACTTC
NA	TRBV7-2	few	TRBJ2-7	CASSLAYLYEQYF	TGTGCCAGCAGCTTGGCCTACCTCTACGAGCAGTACTTC
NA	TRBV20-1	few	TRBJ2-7	CSASWSEQYF	TGCAGTGCTAGTTGGAGCGAGCAGTACTTC
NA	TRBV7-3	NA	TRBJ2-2	CASSQNTLTGELFF	TGTGCCAGCAGCCAAAATACGCTCACCGGGGAGCTGTTTTTT
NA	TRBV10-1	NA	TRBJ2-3	CASSESKIGVSADTQYF	TGCGCCAGCAGTGAGTCGAAGATCGGGGTTTCTGCGGATACGCAGTATTTT
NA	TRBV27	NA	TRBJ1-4	CASSFTQGYNEKLFF	TGTGCCAGCAGTTTTACACAGGGATATAATGAAAAACTGTTTTTT
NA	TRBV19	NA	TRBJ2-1	CASSIGNEQFF	TGTGCCAGTAGTATCGGGAATGAGCAGTTCTTC
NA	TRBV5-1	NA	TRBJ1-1	CASSTNRLGVSAEAFF	TGCGCCAGCAGCACCAACAGGTTGGGGGTAAGCGCTGAAGCTTTCTTT
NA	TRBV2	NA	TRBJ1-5	CASSDGGNQPQHF	TGTGCCAGCAGTGATGGGGGAAATCAGCCCCAGCATTTT
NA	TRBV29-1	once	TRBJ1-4	CSKTTRNEKLFF	TGCAGCAAGACGACCCGTAATGAAAAACTGTTTTTT
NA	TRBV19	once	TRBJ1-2	CASKDGPLGYTF	TGTGCCAGTAAGGACGGCCCCCTTGGCTACACCTTC
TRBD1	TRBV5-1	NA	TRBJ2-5	CASSLQGEETQYF	TGCGCCAGCAGCCTACAGGGGGAAGAGACCCAGTACTTC
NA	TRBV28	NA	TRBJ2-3	CASTFGATRTDTQYF	TGTGCCAGCACCTTTGGGGCTACCCGCACAGATACGCAGTATTTT
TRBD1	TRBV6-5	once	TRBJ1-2	CASSSQGAYGYTF	TGTGCCAGCAGTTCACAGGGGGCCTATGGCTACACCTTC
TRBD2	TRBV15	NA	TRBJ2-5	CATTLGGQSYGRETQYF	TGTGCCACCACCCTGGGAGGGCAGTCCTATGGTCGAGAGACCCAGTACTTC
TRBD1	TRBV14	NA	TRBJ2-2	CASSREQGAVGELFF	TGTGCCAGCAGCCGCGAACAGGGGGCGGTAGGGGAGCTGTTTTTT
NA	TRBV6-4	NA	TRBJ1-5	CASSEGSNQPQHF	TGTGCCAGCAGTGAAGGTAGCAATCAGCCCCAGCATTTT
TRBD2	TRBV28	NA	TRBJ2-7	CASRYPGLAGGGYEQYF	TGTGCCAGCAGATACCCGGGACTAGCGGGGGGAGGGTACGAGCAGTACTTC
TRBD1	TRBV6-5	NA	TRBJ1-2	CASTEDRGNYGYTF	TGTGCCAGCACAGAGGACAGGGGGAACTATGGCTACACCTTC
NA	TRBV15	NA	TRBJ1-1	CATSRIRLGGVRTEAFF	TGTGCCACCAGCAGGATCCGCTTGGGAGGGGTACGCACTGAAGCTTTCTTT
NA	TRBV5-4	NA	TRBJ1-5	CASSLGGGNQPQHF	TGTGCCAGCAGCTTGGGAGGGGGCAATCAGCCCCAGCATTTT
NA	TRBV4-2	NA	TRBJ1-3	CASSQGGTQIVDF	TGTGCCAGCAGCCAAGGGGGTACACAAATCGTAGATTTT
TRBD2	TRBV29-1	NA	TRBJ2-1	CSVGGSGRSSYNEQFF	TGCAGCGTTGGGGGAAGCGGGAGGTCCTCCTACAATGAGCAGTTCTTC
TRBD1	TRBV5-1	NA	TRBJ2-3	CASSLAGQGRNTDTQYF	TGCGCCAGCAGCCTCGCGGGACAGGGGAGAAACACAGATACGCAGTATTTT
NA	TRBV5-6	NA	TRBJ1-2	CASSSEANYGYTF	TGTGCCAGCAGCTCCGAAGCTAACTATGGCTACACCTTC
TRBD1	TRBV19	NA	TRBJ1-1	CASSINRGNTEAFF	TGTGCCAGTAGTATAAACAGGGGGAACACTGAAGCTTTCTTT
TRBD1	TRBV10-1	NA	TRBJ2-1	CASRRDRVGNEQFF	TGCGCCAGCCGCCGGGACAGGGTGGGCAATGAGCAGTTCTTC
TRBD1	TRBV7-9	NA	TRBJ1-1	CASSPSAQGAREAFF	TGTGCCAGCAGCCCTTCCGCACAGGGGGCGCGTGAAGCTTTCTTT
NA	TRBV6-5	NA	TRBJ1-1	CASSYSGRNTEAFF	TGTGCCAGCAGTTACTCTGGCAGAAACACTGAAGCTTTCTTT
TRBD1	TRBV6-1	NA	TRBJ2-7	CASSSTGGWQYF	TGTGCCAGCAGTTCGACAGGGGGCTGGCAGTACTTC
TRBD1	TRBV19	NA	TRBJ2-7	CASSIETGPFEQYF	TGTGCCAGTAGTATTGAGACAGGGCCTTTTGAGCAGTACTTC
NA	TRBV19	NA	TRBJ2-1	CASSIRNNRGEQFF	TGTGCCAGTAGTATCAGAAACAACCGCGGGGAGCAGTTCTTC
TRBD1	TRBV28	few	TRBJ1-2	CATGTGAVGDYGYTF	TGTGCCACCGGGACAGGGGCTGTGGGAGACTATGGCTACACCTTC
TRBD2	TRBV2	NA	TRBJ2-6	CASRRGTSGSSGANVLTF	TGTGCCAGCAGAAGAGGGACTAGCGGGAGTTCTGGGGCCAACGTCCTGACTTTC
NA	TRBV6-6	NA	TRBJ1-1	CASSLQGNTEAFF	TGTGCCAGCAGTTTACAGGGCAACACTGAAGCTTTCTTT
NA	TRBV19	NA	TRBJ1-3	CASSIEGISSGNTIYF	TGTGCCAGTAGTATAGAGGGCATCAGCTCTGGAAACACCATATATTTT
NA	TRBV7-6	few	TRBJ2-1	CASSLTGLGDRGEQFF	TGTGCCAGCAGCTTAACGGGACTGGGGGACCGCGGTGAGCAGTTCTTC
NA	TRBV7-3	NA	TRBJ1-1	CASSLARSATEAFF	TGTGCCAGCAGCTTAGCCAGGAGCGCGACTGAAGCTTTCTTT
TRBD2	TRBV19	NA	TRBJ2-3	CASTLRGGGGDTQYF	TGTGCCAGTACCCTGCGGGGCGGGGGTGGAGATACGCAGTATTTT
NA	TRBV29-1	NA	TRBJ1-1	CSVRPGAQSQAFF	TGCAGCGTACGACCAGGGGCCCAATCCCAAGCTTTCTTT
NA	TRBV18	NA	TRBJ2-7	CASSAVQGTYEQYF	TGTGCCAGCTCAGCCGTACAGGGAACCTACGAGCAGTACTTC
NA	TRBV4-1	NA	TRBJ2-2	CASSQDSKLTGELFF	TGCGCCAGCAGCCAAGATTCGAAGCTCACCGGGGAGCTGTTTTTT
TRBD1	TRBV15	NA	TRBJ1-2	CATSKDRGTNYGYTF	TGTGCCACCAGCAAAGACAGGGGAACTAACTATGGCTACACCTTC
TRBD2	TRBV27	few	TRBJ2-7	CASSLSSRLAGGLEQYF	TGTGCCAGCAGTTTATCCTCCCGGCTAGCGGGAGGCCTCGAGCAGTACTTC
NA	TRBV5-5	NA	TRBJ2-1	CASSSWRNNEQFF	TGTGCCAGCAGCTCTTGGAGGAACAATGAGCAGTTCTTC
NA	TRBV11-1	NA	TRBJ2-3	CASSFRGWGSADTQYF	TGTGCCAGCAGTTTCCGGGGGTGGGGCTCGGCAGATACGCAGTATTTT
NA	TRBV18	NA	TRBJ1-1	CASSPQNMNTEAFF	TGTGCCAGCTCACCACAAAACATGAACACTGAAGCTTTCTTT